The 9 T cell receptor beta chains given below trace back to one sample, sequenced in a study of T cell responses to AZD1222 COVID-19 vaccine. This table comes from immunoSEQ multiplex PCR, and its TCRdb copy is limited to in-frame clones, with some not included. The sample carries about 73,000 clones, over 70% recorded once. The sequences come from peripheral blood, collected 28 days after the second AZD1222 dose. The source of these receptors is an adult who received the AZD1222 COVID-19 vaccine.

V usage is TRBV7-3 and J usage is TRBJ2-5; D assignment may be TRBD1 or TRBD2 (5 bases each). The CDR3 spans 14 residues. In germline, CDR1 is SGHTA, CDR2 FQGTGA. Trimming stripped 3 bases from V and 5 bases from J, with 13 bases between. CDR3 DNA sequence: TGTGCCAGCAGCTTGGCAGGGACGGCGGAGACCCAGTACTTC. It codes for CASSLAGTAETQYF.

The CDR3 nucleotides are TGTGCCAGCATCCCCCAAGGCAGGGGGCAGGTTGGCTACACCTTC. Protein: CASIPQGRGQVGYTF. This chain uses TRBV6-1 with TRBJ1-2, with 8 bases that match TRBD1. V lost 7 bases and J lost 7; bases outside the gene matches: 14. The CDR3 is 15 amino acids. The germline CDR1 and CDR2 sequences are MNHNS and SASEGT.

This chain links TRBV9 with TRBJ2-3; D call uncertain. Per the germline V gene, CDR1 is SGDLS and CDR2 is YYNGEE. There are 14 residues in the CDR3. Trimming removed 0 bases from V and 0 bases from J, with 5 bases in between. As DNA, the CDR3 is TGTGCCAGCAGCGTAGGTTTGAGCACAGATACGCAGTATTTT. It yields the protein CASSVGLSTDTQYF.

V usage is TRBV4-2 and J usage is TRBJ2-5; D perhaps matches TRBD1 (5 bases). The CDR3 length is 16 residues. Germline loops: CDR1 LGHNA, CDR2 YNFKEQ. Between the trimmed V and J ends, which lost 0 bases and 3 bases, there was a span of 14 bases. The CDR3 here is CASSQEGRVSKETQYF. CDR3 DNA: TGTGCCAGCAGCCAAGAGGGGCGAGTTTCAAAAGAGACCCAGTACTTC.

Only a few counts were recorded for this clone. This CDR3 is also generated by other DNA sequences in the sample. J is TRBJ2-7 and V is TRBV6-5; 8 bases fit TRBD1. CDR1 MNHEY and CDR2 SVGAGI come from the germline V gene. This CDR3 comprises 13 residues. The J segment lost 5 bases and the V segment lost 6 bases, leaving 6 bases of the junction unmatched. This CDR3 reads CASSRTGPDEQYF. CDR3 DNA sequence: TGTGCCAGCAGCCGGACAGGGCCAGACGAGCAGTACTTC.

V gene TRBV5-6 combines with J gene TRBJ1-2; no clear D gene. V was trimmed by 4 bases and J by 4 bases, leaving 11 bases between them. CDR3 size: 13 residues. Germline V gene sequence: CDR1 SGHDT, CDR2 YYEEEE. The CDR3 spells CASSDPRIYGYTF. The CDR3 DNA sequence: TGTGCCAGCAGCGACCCCAGGATCTATGGCTACACCTTC.

The chain joins TRBV2 to TRBJ1-2; D unclear. The CDR3 is 12 amino acids. V was pared by 6 bases and J by 3 bases, with 8 bases between. From germline, CDR1 is SNHLY and CDR2 FYNNEI. The CDR3 DNA reads TGTGCCAGCAGAGGGTCCGACTATGGCTACACCTTC. This codes for CASRGSDYGYTF.

The chain has TRBV7-9 and TRBJ2-4; D uncertain. The CDR3 contains 15 residues. V lost 2 bases and J 6 bases, leaving 14 bases between the germline ends. The germline gives CDR1 SEHNR, CDR2 FQNEAQ (reference sequence). The CDR3 is CASSLYGVAGNIQYF. For the CDR3, the DNA is TGTGCCAGCAGCTTATATGGGGTTGCTGGAAACATTCAGTACTTC.

The J gene is TRBJ2-6, the V gene TRBV6-5; 12 bases match TRBD1. Germline assignment: CDR1 MNHEY and CDR2 SVGAGI. V lost 7 bases and J lost 4; bases outside the gene matches: 2. This CDR3 has 15 residues. The CDR3 here is CASMGQGAGANVLTF. The CDR3, as DNA: TGTGCCAGCATGGGACAGGGGGCCGGGGCCAACGTCCTGACTTTC.